The 24 T cell receptor beta chains listed next were all sequenced from one sample in a study of blood T cell repertoires in COVID-19. Assay: immunoSEQ multiplex PCR; the TCRdb copy retains only in-frame clones and omits some. The sample has 180,000 or so clones, about nine tenths seen once. The sample consisted of peripheral blood. Source of these receptors: a man in his forties with acute or convalescent COVID-19.

CDR3 coding DNA: TGTGCCAGCAGTTACAGGGGGCGCCCGGGGGGCTACACCTTC. Its translation is CASSYRGRPGGYTF. This chain joins TRBV28 and TRBJ1-2; TRBD1 aligns across 9 bases. J gave up 8 bases and V 4 bases, and 8 bases lay outside the gene matches. The CDR3 length is 14 residues. Germline CDR1 and CDR2: MDHEN and SYDVKM.

The chain recombines TRBV7-6 with TRBJ1-2, with D possibly matching TRBD1 (6 bases). V lost 5 bases to trimming and J lost 2 bases, with 12 bases between them. Germline V gene sequence: CDR1 SGHVS, CDR2 FNYEAQ. The CDR3 runs to 14 residues. CDR3 bases: TGTGCCAGCAGCCTAGGGACAAACAACTATGGCTACACCTTC. Translation gives CASSLGTNNYGYTF.

V gene TRBV7-9 combines with J gene TRBJ1-3, with a possible D match to TRBD1 (5 bases). The CDR3 is 15 amino acids. Germline loops: CDR1 SEHNR, CDR2 FQNEAQ (reference sequence). The germline V and J ends were trimmed by 3 bases and 2 bases, with 11 bases remaining between them. The CDR3 region has the DNA TGTGCCAGCAGCTTGTTAGGGGTCGCTGGAAACACCATATATTTT. It specifies CASSLLGVAGNTIYF.

V gene TRBV3-1 (or the pseudogene TRBV3-2) combines with J gene TRBJ1-2; 7 bases are a match to TRBD1. Germline CDR1 LGHDT, CDR2 YNNKEL (reference sequence). Unmatched junction bases numbered 9, after V lost 4 bases and J lost 4 bases. This CDR3 is 15 amino acids long. The CDR3 loop reads CASSPRGRGSYGYTF. The CDR3 nucleotides are TGTGCCAGCAGCCCTAGGGGGCGCGGTAGCTATGGCTACACCTTC.

A word on this clone: One end of the junction fails to match germline, which may point to a read error. The V gene is TRBV5-4, the J gene TRBJ2-3; 9 bases align to TRBD2. Germline V lookup: CDR1 SGHNT, CDR2 YYREEE (reference sequence). CDR3 length: 14 amino acids. The CDR3 nucleotides read TGTGCCAGAATTGCCGGGACTAGCATAGATACGCAGTATTTT. Translating gives CARIAGTSIDTQYF.

The chain joins TRBV9 to TRBJ2-1; TRBD1 is a possible D gene (5 bases). The CDR3 extends over 13 amino acids. The V end was cut by 7 bases, the J end by 5 bases, with 13 bases between. Germline assignment: CDR1 SGDLS and CDR2 YYNGEE. The CDR3 here is CASSARVNNEQFF. The DNA of the CDR3 is TGTGCCAGCTCTGCCAGGGTCAACAATGAGCAGTTCTTC.

The rearrangement links TRBV5-1 to TRBJ2-1; possible D gene TRBD1, 6 bases. The germline V and J ends were trimmed by 1 base and 9 bases, with 11 bases remaining between them. Germline lookup yields CDR1 SGHRS and CDR2 YFSETQ. The CDR3 spans 13 residues. DNA for the CDR3: TGCGCCAGCAGCTTGAAGGGGGAGACTGAGCAGTTCTTC. Its translation is CASSLKGETEQFF.

The chain employs TRBV9 and TRBJ2-1; 15 positions agree with TRBD2. The junction had 5 bases not matched to a gene; V was cut back by 3 bases and J by 7 bases. This CDR3 comprises 16 residues. Per germline, CDR1 SGDLS and CDR2 YYNGEE. The DNA for the CDR3 is TGTGCCAGCAGCGCCGGACTAGCGGGGGGGCTGAATGAGCAGTTCTTC. Translated: CASSAGLAGGLNEQFF.

V usage is TRBV5-6 and J usage is TRBJ1-1; no reliable D call. V gave up 4 bases and J gave up 10 bases, with 17 bases separating them. CDR1 and CDR2 from the germline V gene are SGHDT and YYEEEE. The CDR3 consists of 13 residues. The CDR3 nucleotides read TGTGCCAGCAGCGCGTCCCGGGGATGGAGAGCTTTCTTT. Translating it yields CASSASRGWRAFF.

The CDR3, as DNA: TGTGCCACCAGCAGGACAGGTATGAGCTACGAGCAGTACTTC. This encodes CATSRTGMSYEQYF. The J gene is TRBJ2-7, the V gene TRBV15, with a weak D call TRBD1 (6 bases). Germline V gene sequence: CDR1 LNHNV, CDR2 YYDKDF (reference sequence). This CDR3 has 14 residues. Deletions cut 3 bases from V and 3 bases from J, with 12 bases between.

The V call is TRBV7-9, the J call TRBJ2-7, with D possibly matching TRBD2 (5 bases). The CDR3 consists of 15 residues. Germline V lookup: CDR1 SEHNR, CDR2 FQNEAQ (reference sequence). Trimming removed 5 bases from V and 2 bases from J, with 16 bases in between. The CDR3 sequence: CASSLEFGVTYEQYF. CDR3 sequence (DNA): TGTGCCAGCAGCCTGGAGTTCGGGGTCACCTACGAGCAGTACTTC.

The chain is built from TRBV7-9 and TRBJ1-1; D may be TRBD1 (5 bases). This CDR3 is 15 amino acids long. CDR1 and CDR2 (germline): SEHNR, FQNEAQ (reference sequence). V shed 5 bases and J shed 5 bases, with 18 bases lying between them. The CDR3 is CASSPRGGVATEAFF. The DNA of the CDR3 is TGTGCCAGCAGCCCCCGGGGGGGGGTGGCGACTGAAGCTTTCTTT.

The V and J genes are TRBV6-5 and TRBJ1-1; D possibly corresponds to TRBD1 (5 bases). Germline V gene lookup returns CDR1 MNHEY and CDR2 SVGAGI. The germline V and J ends were trimmed by 5 bases and 4 bases, with 14 bases remaining between them. The length of the CDR3 is 14 residues. The CDR3 nucleotides are TGTGCCAGCAGTCCGTATGGGAGGGGCACTGAAGCTTTCTTT. Protein sequence: CASSPYGRGTEAFF.

The V and J genes are TRBV2 and TRBJ1-4, with 9 bases identical to TRBD1. Germline trimming cut 7 bases from V and 8 bases from J; bases unmatched to any gene: 11. This CDR3 spans 15 amino acids. Germline assignment: CDR1 SNHLY and CDR2 FYNNEI. In DNA form, the CDR3 reads TGTGCCAGCAAGACAGAAGGACAGGGGACCGAAAAACTGTTTTTT. As protein: CASKTEGQGTEKLFF.

This clone was seen only once. This chain joins TRBV6-5 and TRBJ1-1; TRBD1 matches 7 bases. This CDR3 is 15 amino acids long. After removal of 7 bases from V and 3 bases from J, the junction contained 11 bases not matched to a gene. Germline V gene data show CDR1 as MNHEY and CDR2 as SVGAGI. CDR3 residues: CASTEGRGQYTEAFF. In DNA, the CDR3 is TGTGCCAGCACGGAGGGAAGGGGGCAGTACACTGAAGCTTTCTTT.

The rearrangement joins TRBV9 to TRBJ2-2; D might be TRBD1 (5 bases). V was clipped by 5 bases and J by 1 base, with 12 bases between them. Germline loops: CDR1 SGDLS, CDR2 YYNGEE. This CDR3 spans 15 amino acids. CDR3 sequence (DNA): TGTGCCAGCAGTGGCAGGGCCGGGAACACCGGGGAGCTGTTTTTT. It encodes CASSGRAGNTGELFF.

V and J are TRBV10-2 and TRBJ2-7; 9 nucleotides agree with TRBD1. The V gene end was trimmed by 7 bases and the J gene end by 3 bases; junction bases not matched to a gene: 16. Germline CDR1 and CDR2: WSHSY and SAAADI. The CDR3 sequence is 17 residues long. CDR3 sequence reads: CASTPGQGVVVVYEQYF. The CDR3, as DNA: TGCGCCAGCACCCCGGGACAGGGAGTGGTAGTCGTCTACGAGCAGTACTTC.

The CDR3 protein is CAISEGQGRGDTQYF. The CDR3 DNA is TGTGCCATCAGTGAGGGACAGGGGCGGGGAGATACGCAGTATTTT. The genes are TRBV10-3 and TRBJ2-3; 9 nucleotides match TRBD1. This CDR3 region has 15 residues. V lost 2 bases, J lost 5 bases, and 5 bases stayed unmatched. In germline, CDR1 is ENHRY, CDR2 SYGVKD.

The chain is built from TRBV6-1 and TRBJ2-5; D perhaps matches TRBD2 (7 bases). The CDR3 contains 17 residues. Germline V gene lookup returns CDR1 MNHNS and CDR2 SASEGT. The V and J ends lost 0 bases and 1 base respectively, with 15 bases between them. This CDR3 is CASSEAGRGTFQETQYF. The CDR3 coding sequence is TGTGCCAGCAGTGAAGCGGGGAGGGGGACCTTCCAAGAGACCCAGTACTTC.

This chain uses TRBV5-1 with TRBJ1-4; maybe TRBD1 (5 bases). Trimming removed 3 bases at V and 5 bases at J, with 14 bases between. The germline gives CDR1 SGHRS, CDR2 YFSETQ. The CDR3 is 15 amino acids. This chain's CDR3 is CASSSGGTPNEKLFF. For the CDR3, the DNA is TGCGCCAGCAGCTCGGGCGGGACCCCAAATGAAAAACTGTTTTTT.

This CDR3 reads CASSPFNEKLFF. DNA of the CDR3: TGTGCCAGCAGCCCGTTTAATGAAAAACTGTTTTTT. The chain joins TRBV7-2 to TRBJ1-4, with D unresolved. V lost 5 bases, J lost 4 bases, and 5 bases lay in between. The CDR3 has 12 residues. Germline CDR1 is SGHTA and CDR2 is FQGNSA.

This chain uses TRBV7-6 with TRBJ2-1, with 8 nucleotides matching TRBD2. This CDR3 has 13 residues. J was trimmed by 7 bases and V by 1 base; bases with no gene match: 0. The germline gives CDR1 SGHVS, CDR2 FNYEAQ. CDR3 nucleotide sequence: TGTGCCAGCAGCTTAGAGCGGGGGAATGAGCAGTTCTTC. It encodes CASSLERGNEQFF. The whole variable domain, filled in from reference TRBV7-6 and TRBJ2-1, reads GAGVSQSPRYKVTKRGQDVALRCDPISGHVSLYWYRQALGQGPEFLTYFNYEAQQDKSGLPNDRFSAERPEGSISTLTIQRTEQRDSAMYRCASSLERGNEQFFGPGTRLTVL.

Note on this clone: The junction shows a germline mismatch at one end, possibly a read error. The J gene is TRBJ2-7, the V gene TRBV25-1; 8 nucleotides line up with TRBD1. This CDR3 is 14 amino acids long. Germline V gene lookup returns CDR1 MGHDK and CDR2 SYGVNS. CDR3 residues: CAGSYTGGPYEQYF. The CDR3 DNA reads as TGTGCCGGCAGTTATACAGGGGGGCCCTACGAGCAGTACTTC.

The J gene is TRBJ2-5, the V gene TRBV4-3; tentatively, D is TRBD1 (6 bases). There are 13 residues in the CDR3. Germline assignment: CDR1 LGHNA and CDR2 YSLEER. The V end was cut by 4 bases, the J end by 5 bases, with 11 bases between. CDR3 sequence reads: CASSRHREETQYF. CDR3 bases: TGCGCCAGCAGCCGGCACAGGGAGGAGACCCAGTACTTC.